This entry describes one T cell receptor beta chain. No antigen is known for it. The data belong to a study of beta chain features in type 1 diabetes. Study-wide findings and caveats: Significant though moderate, a shortening of TCRB CDR3s appeared in all four CD4+ subsets of Type 1 diabetes patients.

Reverse transcription of all isolated RNA meant that expressed TCRB transcripts were sequenced. Sequencing used immunoSEQ multiplex PCR; TCRdb keeps in-frame clones, though not all of them. The sample records a few hundred thousand clones, 9.6% being singletons. Germline V gene lookup returns CDR1 MNHEY and CDR2 SMNVEV (reference sequence). The CDR3 spans 13 residues. Trimming pared 7 bases from V and 1 base from J, leaving 11 bases between. Each of the sorted populations had a purity greater than 98%. The material sequenced was central memory CD4+ T cells from blood. The rearrangement joins TRBV27 to TRBJ2-7; D unclear. The receptor comes from a man aged 25-45 years with type 1 diabetes. As DNA, the CDR3 is TGTGCCAGCATTCGGTTAGGATCCTACGAGCAGTACTTC. Amino acids: CASIRLGSYEQYF.